The 31 T cell receptor beta chains below were found in one sample sequenced in a study of T cell responses to AZD1222 COVID-19 vaccine. Measured with immunoSEQ multiplex PCR; TCRdb has only the in-frame clones, and not every one. The sample yields about 150,000 clones, 85% to 95% seen once. The sequencing here drew on peripheral blood, taken on day 0 of AZD1222 vaccination. The receptors come from an adult in good health.

The chain is built from TRBV6-5 and TRBJ2-1; TRBD2 aligns across 13 bases. V gave up 4 bases and J gave up 6 bases; unmatched junction bases: 6. The CDR3 extends over 16 amino acids. CDR1 and CDR2 (germline): MNHEY, SVGAGI. The CDR3 is CASSFSLAGGINEQFF. The CDR3 DNA follows: TGTGCCAGCAGTTTCTCACTAGCGGGAGGGATCAATGAGCAGTTCTTC.

The V and J genes are TRBV7-2 and TRBJ2-3; the D gene could be TRBD1 or TRBD2 (5 bases each). Germline V gene sequence: CDR1 SGHTA, CDR2 FQGNSA. V was cut by 6 bases and J by 4 bases, with 11 bases left in between. CDR3 length: 13 amino acids. The CDR3 reads CASRSGPPDTQYF. CDR3 bases: TGTGCCAGCAGGTCGGGGCCCCCAGATACGCAGTATTTT.

This clone appeared once. V is TRBV30 and J is TRBJ1-5, with D tentatively TRBD1 (5 bases). Germline CDR1 is GTSNPN and CDR2 is SVGIG (reference sequence). The CDR3 is made up of 14 amino acids. Trimming shortened V by 2 bases and J by 3 bases, and 11 bases separated the two germline ends. The CDR3 is CAWSNGQSNQPQHF. CDR3 in DNA: TGTGCCTGGAGTAACGGACAATCCAATCAGCCCCAGCATTTT.

The chain employs TRBV11-2 and TRBJ2-3, with TRBD1 matching over 9 bases. The CDR3 extends over 19 amino acids. The ends lost 3 bases at V and 0 bases at J; junction bases unmatched: 13. CDR1 SGHAT and CDR2 FQNNGV come from the germline V gene. Here the CDR3 reads CASSLIHTGTGPSTDTQYF. The CDR3 DNA sequence: TGTGCCAGCAGCTTGATACATACCGGGACAGGGCCTAGCACAGATACGCAGTATTTT.

To note about this clone: The junction shows a germline mismatch at one end, possibly a read error. This rearrangement joins TRBV20-1 to TRBJ1-1; 8 nucleotides align to TRBD1. CDR1 is DFQATT and CDR2 is SNEGSKA in the germline V gene (reference sequence). CDR3 length: 11 residues. CDR3 nucleotide sequence: TGCAGTGCTAGTAAACAGGGGGGAAATCTCTTT. Translated: CSASKQGGNLF.

The CDR3 loop reads CASSIVGTGTPQYF. Here the CDR3 DNA reads TGTGCCAGTAGTATAGTCGGGACAGGGACCCCTCAGTACTTC. V usage is TRBV19 and J usage is TRBJ2-5; TRBD1 matches at 9 bases. The V segment lost 1 base and the J segment 11 bases; nucleotides outside the gene matches: 8. This CDR3 contains 14 residues. Looked up from germline, CDR1 is LNHDA and CDR2 is SQIVND (reference sequence).

V and J are TRBV4-2 and TRBJ1-4; 8 bases line up with TRBD1. CDR3 size: 19 residues. The J segment lost 8 bases and the V segment lost 5 bases, leaving 22 bases of the junction unmatched. Looked up from germline, CDR1 is LGHNA and CDR2 is YNFKEQ. CDR3 bases: TGTGCCAGCAGCAAAAAGGGAGCCCCGGGACAGGTCCCCAGGGAAAAACTGTTTTTT. Translation: CASSKKGAPGQVPREKLFF.

This clone was counted a single time. The CDR3 bases are TGTGCCAGCAGCTTGGAGTCAGCTAATTCACCCCTCCACTTT. This codes for CASSLESANSPLHF. The chain links TRBV5-4 to TRBJ1-6; D not certain. The germline CDR1 and CDR2 sequences are SGHNT and YYREEE (reference sequence). The CDR3 has 14 residues. Deletions cut 0 bases from V and 6 bases from J, with 7 bases between.

V is TRBV6-5 and J is TRBJ2-7; D is ambiguous. This CDR3 has 14 residues. Germline CDR1 and CDR2: MNHEY and SVGAGI. V was cut by 6 bases and J by 4 bases, with 16 bases left in between. CDR3 residues: CASSSTNHIYEQYF. The CDR3, as DNA: TGTGCCAGCAGCTCTACCAACCACATTTACGAGCAGTACTTC.

The rearrangement joins TRBV12-3 or TRBV12-4 to TRBJ1-5; D unresolved. The CDR3 totals 13 residues. Trimming stripped 1 base from V and 7 bases from J, with 8 bases between. CDR3 residues: CASSLGAEQPQHF. The CDR3 nucleotides are TGTGCCAGCAGTTTAGGCGCGGAGCAGCCCCAGCATTTT.

The chain employs TRBV11-2 and TRBJ1-4; D is possibly TRBD1 (6 bases). CDR3 length: 15 amino acids. Trimming cost V 4 bases and J 6 bases, with 15 bases left between them. Looked up from germline, CDR1 is SGHAT and CDR2 is FQNNGV. The CDR3 coding sequence is TGTGCCAGCAGCTCCGGTCAGGGGACGGATGAAAAACTGTTTTTT. Amino acid sequence: CASSSGQGTDEKLFF.

The chain combines TRBV7-2 with TRBJ2-5, with 7 bases identical to TRBD2. Per germline, CDR1 SGHTA and CDR2 FQGNSA. V trimming: 4 bases; J trimming: 1 base; junction bases outside the gene matches: 9. This CDR3 region has 16 residues. The CDR3 sequence is CASSSPGVAGQETQYF. The DNA of the CDR3 is TGTGCCAGCAGCTCCCCTGGGGTAGCGGGCCAAGAGACCCAGTACTTC.

This CDR3 reads CASSVQGASQPQHF. The CDR3 DNA reads as TGTGCCAGCAGTGTACAGGGGGCGAGTCAGCCCCAGCATTTT. The chain links TRBV25-1 to TRBJ1-5, with 9 bases lining up with TRBD1. Germline values: CDR1 MGHDK, CDR2 SYGVNS. The CDR3 contains 14 residues. After removal of 4 bases from V and 6 bases from J, the junction contained 4 bases not matched to a gene. Full variable domain (missing parts from reference TRBV25-1 and TRBJ1-5): EADIYQTPRYLVIGTGKKITLECSQTMGHDKMYWYQQDPGMELHLIHYSYGVNSTEKGDLSSESTVSRIRTEHFPLTLESARPSHTSQYLCASSVQGASQPQHFGDGTRLSIL.

This clone was seen a single time. This chain connects TRBV10-3 to TRBJ2-7; TRBD1 aligns across 9 bases. J gave up 3 bases and V 0 bases, and 3 bases lay outside the gene matches. There are 15 residues in the CDR3. Germline V lookup: CDR1 ENHRY, CDR2 SYGVKD. CDR3 region: CAISESDRGGYEQYF. CDR3 nucleotides: TGTGCCATCAGTGAGTCGGACAGGGGAGGCTACGAGCAGTACTTC.

V is TRBV28 and J is TRBJ1-6; 11 bases align to TRBD1. Germline V gene sequence: CDR1 MDHEN, CDR2 SYDVKM. V lost 6 bases and J lost 9; bases outside the gene matches: 10. The CDR3 loop spans 16 amino acids. The CDR3 is CASSRTGGNGGSPLHF. The CDR3 nucleotides read TGTGCCAGCAGCCGGACAGGGGGCAATGGGGGTTCACCCCTCCACTTT.

The V call is TRBV28, the J call TRBJ2-1, with unresolved D. Per the germline V gene, CDR1 is MDHEN and CDR2 is SYDVKM. V was pared by 2 bases and J by 2 bases, with 7 bases between. The CDR3 is made up of 14 amino acids. The CDR3 loop reads CASSLAQTYNEQFF. CDR3 in DNA: TGTGCCAGCAGTTTAGCGCAGACCTACAATGAGCAGTTCTTC. The whole variable domain, remainder taken from reference TRBV28 and TRBJ2-1, is DVKVTQSSRYLVKRTGEKVFLECVQDMDHENMFWYRQDPGLGLRLIYFSYDVKMKEKGDIPEGYSVSREKKERFSLILESASTNQTSMYLCASSLAQTYNEQFFGPGTRLTVL.

CDR3 sequence: CASSLRVPGLAGADTQYF. In DNA, the CDR3 is TGTGCCAGCAGCTTGCGAGTCCCGGGACTAGCGGGAGCGGATACGCAGTATTTT. The rearrangement links TRBV5-6 to TRBJ2-3, with 14 positions matching TRBD2. This CDR3 has 18 residues. V gave up 1 base and J gave up 6 bases; unmatched junction bases: 10. The germline V gene encodes CDR1 SGHDT and CDR2 YYEEEE.

V is TRBV15 and J is TRBJ2-1; D is undetermined. The CDR3 covers 15 residues. Germline values: CDR1 LNHNV, CDR2 YYDKDF (reference sequence). V lost 1 base to trimming and J lost 0 bases, with 7 bases between them. DNA of the CDR3: TGTGCCACCAGCAGAGTTACGAGCTCCTACAATGAGCAGTTCTTC. Its translation is CATSRVTSSYNEQFF.

This sequence joins TRBV25-1 and TRBJ2-1, with TRBD2 matching 9 bases. Trimming took 2 bases from V and 9 from J; bases not matched to a gene: 8. Germline lookup yields CDR1 MGHDK and CDR2 SYGVNS. The CDR3 is made up of 15 amino acids. This chain's CDR3 is CASSEAGGYEVEQFF. For the CDR3, the DNA is TGTGCCAGCAGTGAAGCGGGGGGGTATGAGGTTGAGCAGTTCTTC.

The chain carries TRBV5-5 and TRBJ1-5, with TRBD1 identical over 8 bases. Germline CDR1 reads SGHKS; CDR2 reads YYEKEE (reference sequence). J gave up 5 bases and V 4 bases, and 11 bases lay outside the gene matches. The CDR3 runs to 16 residues. The CDR3 DNA is TGTGCCAGCAGCCCGGGGCCGACAGGGGCGGATCAGCCCCAGCATTTT. Encoded protein: CASSPGPTGADQPQHF.

The V call is TRBV2, the J call TRBJ2-1; no definite D call. This CDR3 has 11 amino acids. Germline loops: CDR1 SNHLY, CDR2 FYNNEI. V lost 10 bases and J lost 9, with 13 bases in between. The CDR3 region is CATQTLSEQFF. CDR3 in DNA: TGTGCCACACAAACTCTAAGTGAGCAGTTCTTC.

Here the CDR3 reads CAISESSYGYTF. The CDR3 coding sequence is TGTGCCATCAGTGAGTCGAGCTATGGCTACACCTTC. The chain uses TRBV10-3 and TRBJ1-2; D remains ambiguous. Germline CDR1 reads ENHRY; CDR2 reads SYGVKD. With 0 bases removed from V and 4 bases from J, the gap between germline ends came to 3 bases. The CDR3 has 12 residues.

This clone was seen once. The chain carries TRBV28 and TRBJ2-7; TRBD1 matches 7 bases. V shed 8 bases, J shed 0 bases, and the junction held 10 bases outside the gene matches. Germline V gene lookup returns CDR1 MDHEN and CDR2 SYDVKM. The length of the CDR3 is 15 residues. As DNA, the CDR3 is TGTGCCAGCGAGGGCCGGGACAGCCCCTCCTACGAGCAGTACTTC. It is translated as CASEGRDSPSYEQYF.

About this clone itself: This CDR3 is also generated by other DNA sequences in the sample. The chain couples TRBV20-1 to TRBJ2-7; D remains unclear. V was pared by 5 bases and J by 7 bases, with 9 bases between. This CDR3 is built from 10 residues. CDR1 DFQATT and CDR2 SNEGSKA come from the germline V gene (reference sequence). CDR3 in amino acids: CSASSGEQYF. For the CDR3, the DNA is TGCAGTGCTTCTAGTGGGGAGCAGTACTTC.

This clone was recorded a few times. V is TRBV14 and J is TRBJ1-3, with 9 bases matching TRBD1. This CDR3 region has 15 residues. Trimming at V came to 6 bases and at J to 3 bases, leaving 6 bases not matched to a gene. Germline loops: CDR1 SGHDN, CDR2 FVKESK. CDR3 bases: TGTGCCAGCAGAAAGACAGGGGGTCTTGGAAACACCATATATTTT. Its translation: CASRKTGGLGNTIYF.

The chain combines TRBV2 with TRBJ1-2, with 7 positions matching TRBD1. CDR3 length equals 13 residues. V dropped 5 bases and J dropped 7; count of bases not matched to a gene: 7. Germline CDR1 is SNHLY and CDR2 is FYNNEI. The CDR3 reads CASSPSNRGGYTF. In DNA, the CDR3 is TGTGCCAGCAGTCCTTCCAACAGGGGTGGCTACACCTTC.

V is TRBV2 and J is TRBJ1-4; D is unresolved. V was clipped by 6 bases and J by 8 bases, with 19 bases between them. Germline V gene data show CDR1 as SNHLY and CDR2 as FYNNEI. The CDR3 is made up of 15 amino acids. The CDR3 spells CASSEKGPGGEKLFF. The CDR3, as DNA: TGTGCCAGCAGCGAAAAAGGGCCGGGCGGGGAAAAACTGTTTTTT.

The rearrangement joins TRBV4-1 to TRBJ1-5, with D perhaps matching TRBD1 (6 bases). Trimming shortened V by 1 base and J by 6 bases, and 13 bases separated the two germline ends. Germline CDR1 is MGHRA and CDR2 is YSYEKL. The CDR3 runs 15 residues. CDR3 sequence: CASSQGQAGAQPQHF. The CDR3, as DNA: TGCGCCAGCAGCCAAGGACAGGCGGGGGCTCAGCCCCAGCATTTT.

Only a few counts were recorded for this clone. The rearrangement joins TRBV5-1 to TRBJ1-3; D may be TRBD1 (5 bases). Germline CDR1 is SGHRS and CDR2 is YFSETQ. V was clipped by 0 bases and J by 4 bases, with 11 bases between them. The length of the CDR3 is 15 residues. In DNA form, the CDR3 reads TGCGCCAGCAGCTTGGAGGGCAGGGTAGGAAACACCATATATTTT. Translation: CASSLEGRVGNTIYF.

CDR3 loop: CASSLAAYTEAFF. DNA for the CDR3: TGTGCCAGCAGCTTGGCCGCATACACTGAAGCTTTCTTT. V and J are TRBV5-4 and TRBJ1-1, with unresolved D. The CDR3 length is 13 residues. V was pared by 0 bases and J by 3 bases, with 6 bases between. CDR1 is SGHNT and CDR2 is YYREEE in the germline V gene (reference sequence).

The rearrangement joins TRBV4-1 to TRBJ2-7; TRBD1 aligns across 9 bases. With V trimmed by 3 bases and J by 0 bases, 21 bases remained unmatched. The CDR3 runs 21 residues. Germline CDR1 and CDR2: MGHRA and YSYEKL. The CDR3 DNA reads TGCGCCAGCAGCCAGGCTCCGGGACAGGGCTTTACTAGCGTGAGCTCCTACGAGCAGTACTTC. Residues: CASSQAPGQGFTSVSSYEQYF.